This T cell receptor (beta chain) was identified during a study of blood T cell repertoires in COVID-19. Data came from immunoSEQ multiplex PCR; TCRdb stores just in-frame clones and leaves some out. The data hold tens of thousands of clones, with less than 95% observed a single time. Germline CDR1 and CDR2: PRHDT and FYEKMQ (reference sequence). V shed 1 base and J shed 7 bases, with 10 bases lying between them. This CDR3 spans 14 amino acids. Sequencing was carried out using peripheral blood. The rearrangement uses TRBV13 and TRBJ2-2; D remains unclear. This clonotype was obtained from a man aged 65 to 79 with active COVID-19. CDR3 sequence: CASSLEVQLGELFF. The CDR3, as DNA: TGTGCCAGCAGCTTAGAAGTGCAACTCGGGGAGCTGTTTTTT.